Shown below are 4 T cell receptor beta chains from a single sample sequenced in a study of blood T cell repertoires in COVID-19. Data came from immunoSEQ multiplex PCR; TCRdb stores just in-frame clones and leaves some out. The data hold about 98,000 clones, with under 85% observed a single time. Sequenced sample: peripheral blood. The receptors here all came from a man between 65 and 79 years old with acute or convalescent COVID-19.

This clone was detected a few times. V and J are TRBV19 and TRBJ2-3, with 8 bases aligning to TRBD2. CDR1 LNHDA and CDR2 SQIVND come from the germline V gene (reference sequence). The CDR3 has 15 amino acids. V was clipped by 3 bases and J by 2 bases; unmatched bases: 4. The chain's CDR3 is CASSIRGGHTDTQYF. CDR3 nucleotide sequence: TGTGCCAGTAGTATTCGCGGGGGGCACACAGATACGCAGTATTTT.

The chain has TRBV11-3 and TRBJ2-1; 9 nucleotides align to TRBD1. V was pared by 5 bases and J by 6 bases, with 8 bases of the junction left unmatched. The germline CDR1 and CDR2 sequences are SGHNT and YENEEA. The CDR3 is made up of 15 amino acids. For the CDR3, the DNA is TGTGCCAGCAGCGCGTCTCCGGGACAGGGCAATGAGCAGTTCTTC. Amino acids: CASSASPGQGNEQFF.

This sequence joins TRBV7-9 and TRBJ1-1; D call uncertain. Germline values: CDR1 SEHNR, CDR2 FQNEAQ (reference sequence). The V gene lost 1 base and the J gene lost 1 base, with 7 bases spanning the gap. This CDR3 is built from 14 residues. The CDR3 region is CASSLGSGNTEAFF. The CDR3 DNA follows: TGTGCCAGCAGCTTAGGGTCCGGGAACACTGAAGCTTTCTTT. Full variable domain (rest looked up from reference TRBV7-9 and TRBJ1-1): DTGVSQNPRHKITKRGQNVTFRCDPISEHNRLYWYRQTLGQGPEFLTYFQNEAQLEKSRLLSDRFSAERPKGSFSTLEIQRTEQGDSAMYLCASSLGSGNTEAFFGQGTRLTVV.

This chain connects TRBV30 to TRBJ1-2, with TRBD1 as a possible D gene (6 bases). V lost 3 bases and J 4 bases, leaving 12 bases between the germline ends. This CDR3 contains 13 residues. Germline CDR1 is GTSNPN and CDR2 is SVGIG (reference sequence). The CDR3 protein is CAWRGGLGYGYTF. CDR3 sequence (DNA): TGTGCCTGGAGAGGGGGTTTAGGCTATGGCTACACCTTC.